Sequencing of this TCR beta chain was carried out in a study of metastatic and nonmetastatic thyroid tumors (dated by TCRdb to 2019 to 2021). Turning to the overall study: For patients with malignant and with benign thyroid disease, the researchers compared repertoires between peripheral blood samples and tumor or nodule tissue samples.

As to this clone: Its specific antigen is unknown. No base quality values were provided; no much bigger clone lies one nucleotide off.

Library prep was done by PCR. The instrument given in TCRdb is Illumina HiSeq 4000. High-throughput sequencing was used to profile the TCR beta-chain CDR3 region of every patient. The original methods were these. The researchers built a classifier to tell apart papillary thyroid cancer patients with distant metastasis, based on CDR3 differences among clinicopathological groups. The Shannon index was used to assess repertoire diversity, and the Morisita-Horn index was used to assess tumor-blood repertoire similarity. Starting from the raw public reads, TCRdb applied fastp trimming at Q25, assembled clones with MiXCR and retained in-frame beta chains. TCRdb's processing, not the authors' own work, is the source of the V and J calls. This sample comprises about 24,000 clones, around a fifth of them detected only once. The ten top clones hold around 13% of the sample. Cut back by 2 bases and 3 bases, the V and J ends lie 10 bases apart. Spanning cysteine to phenylalanine, the CDR3 consists of 14 amino acids. Just the 42-base CDR3 DNA is kept, in frame starting at base 1. The germline V gene (reference sequence) supplies CDR1 MNHNY and CDR2 SVGAGI.

General conclusions and limits of the study: In both blood and tumor samples, TCR beta diversity was reported to be significantly higher in malignant tumors than in benign nodules.

Before undergoing thyroid surgery, none of the patients had been given any kind of treatment. Using T-cell receptor beta sequencing, the researchers looked back retrospectively at clinical samples from patients, gathered between about 2011 and 2019. The clonotype was recovered from a male donor with papillary thyroid cancer or a benign thyroid nodule (not recorded which). Some clones in this sample may be carry-over from other donors' samples. Input material: blood. The V and J segments used are TRBV6-6 and TRBJ2-5; the D segment cannot be called with confidence. The DNA reads as follows: TGTGCCAGCAGTTACGGCGTAGGGAAAGAGACCCAGTACTTC. Its amino acids are CASSYGVGKETQYF.